This T cell receptor beta chain is drawn from a study of blood T cell repertoires in COVID-19. Turning to the study itself: Italy, Spain and the United States were the sources of the convalescent and acute COVID-19 samples. PBMCs, B-cell-depleted T cells, or T cells were the source of the cDNA or gDNA that made up the material.

Only in-frame clones appear in the TCRdb table, and some are missing; sequencing was by immunoSEQ multiplex PCR. This table holds fewer than 250,000 clones, about 84% found once. The CDR3 sequence is 14 residues long. Germline assignment: CDR1 SQVTM and CDR2 ANQGSEA. J gave up 4 bases and V 6 bases, and 11 bases lay outside the gene matches. The study drew participants aged about 18 to 89 years from roughly 25 US areas. Grouping used clinical history reported by participants in a survey and questionnaire. This TCR derives from a woman in her thirties or forties with acute COVID-19. The chain carries TRBV29-1 and TRBJ1-2; 7 bases are a match to TRBD1. The sample was PBMCs or T cells enriched from blood (not recorded which). This CDR3 reads CSVTETGRGYGYTF. The CDR3, as DNA: TGCAGCGTCACCGAGACAGGGCGAGGCTATGGCTACACCTTC.